The next 32 T cell receptor beta chains were all read from a single sample in a study of control samples from healthy donors and cancer patients. Generated by immunoSEQ multiplex PCR, the TCRdb table keeps only in-frame clones and is missing some. Among roughly 79,000 clones listed, 84% were seen once. Sequences were obtained from blood. The source is a man in his fifties in good health.

The chain has TRBV9 and TRBJ1-3, with D maybe TRBD1 (6 bases). The CDR3 covers 18 residues. Germline V CDR1 and CDR2: SGDLS, YYNGEE. Trimming removed 4 bases at V and 2 bases at J, with 22 bases between. The CDR3 DNA reads as TGTGCCAGCAGCCTTCTCGGGGGACCAGGGGCCCCTGGAAACACCATATATTTT. Protein sequence: CASSLLGGPGAPGNTIYF.

The V gene is TRBV13, the J gene TRBJ1-2; 7 bases are a match to TRBD1. The CDR3 has 14 residues. Germline assignment: CDR1 PRHDT and CDR2 FYEKMQ (reference sequence). V shed 5 bases, J shed 1 base, and the junction held 4 bases outside the gene matches. The CDR3 loop reads CASSPRDSNYGYTF. The CDR3, as DNA: TGTGCCAGCAGCCCCCGGGACAGTAACTATGGCTACACCTTC.

The chain carries TRBV5-1 and TRBJ2-3, with D possibly TRBD2 on 6 matching bases. Per the germline V gene, CDR1 is SGHRS and CDR2 is YFSETQ. The CDR3 has 17 residues. V dropped 5 bases and J dropped 1 base, with 20 bases sitting between them. The CDR3 nucleotides are TGCGCCAGCAGTCGGGGGTTCGGCCTTAGCGGCACAGATACGCAGTATTTT. This translates into CASSRGFGLSGTDTQYF.

The V call is TRBV4-2, the J call TRBJ1-5; maybe TRBD1 (5 bases). The CDR3 is 17 residues long. Trimming cost V 0 bases and J 0 bases, with 12 bases left between them. CDR1 and CDR2 from the germline V gene are LGHNA and YNFKEQ. DNA of the CDR3: TGTGCCAGCAGCCAAGACGCCGGACAATATAGCAATCAGCCCCAGCATTTT. Translating gives CASSQDAGQYSNQPQHF.

This sequence joins TRBV9 and TRBJ2-7, with 8 bases identical to TRBD1. J was trimmed by 0 bases and V by 4 bases; bases with no gene match: 6. This CDR3 region has 15 residues. Germline V gene lookup returns CDR1 SGDLS and CDR2 YYNGEE. As DNA, the CDR3 is TGTGCCAGCAGCAGAGGACAGGGAAGCTCCTACGAGCAGTACTTC. This sequence encodes CASSRGQGSSYEQYF.

The V and J genes are TRBV6-2 or TRBV6-3 and TRBJ1-5; D uncertain. V was shortened by 6 bases and J by 1 base, with 16 bases between the two germline ends. Germline V CDR1 and CDR2: MNHEY, SVGEGT. CDR3 length: 16 residues. The CDR3 is CASSMDWGGSNQPQHF. The CDR3 bases are TGTGCCAGCAGCATGGACTGGGGAGGGAGCAATCAGCCCCAGCATTTT.

This sequence joins TRBV7-9 and TRBJ2-2, with TRBD2 matching 9 bases. Trimming cost V 6 bases and J 2 bases; bases outside gene matches: 7. Per the germline V gene, CDR1 is SEHNR and CDR2 is FQNEAQ (reference sequence). The CDR3 has 16 residues. The CDR3 sequence: CASSSSGAQNTGELFF. The CDR3 nucleotides read TGTGCCAGCAGTTCTAGCGGGGCCCAAAACACCGGGGAGCTGTTTTTT.

The chain links TRBV5-1 to TRBJ2-5, with D perhaps TRBD1 (8 bases). The V gene lost 4 bases and the J gene lost 7 bases, with 20 bases spanning the gap. Per germline, CDR1 SGHRS and CDR2 YFSETQ. The CDR3 has 15 residues. In DNA, the CDR3 is TGCGCCAGCAGCGCAACTACAGGGGGGAGGGTGACCCAGTACTTC. This translates into CASSATTGGRVTQYF.

The CDR3 coding sequence is TGTGCCACCAGCAGGGGACTAGCGGGAGTTTCCGGGGAGCTGTTTTTT. Amino acids: CATSRGLAGVSGELFF. The rearrangement joins TRBV15 to TRBJ2-2, with 14 bases fitting TRBD2. V shed 3 bases and J 6 bases; nucleotides not matched to a gene: 3. CDR1 and CDR2 (germline): LNHNV, YYDKDF (reference sequence). The CDR3 spans 16 residues.

The rearrangement joins TRBV11-2 to TRBJ2-7, with 8 bases matching TRBD2. The CDR3 extends over 13 amino acids. The ends lost 0 bases at V and 6 bases at J; junction bases unmatched: 1. Germline values: CDR1 SGHAT, CDR2 FQNNGV. In nucleotides, the CDR3 is TGTGCCAGCAGCTTAGATCGGGGGGGCGAGCAGTACTTC. It codes for CASSLDRGGEQYF.

V is TRBV7-9 and J is TRBJ1-1, with D uncertain. The germline V gene has CDR1 SEHNR and CDR2 FQNEAQ (reference sequence). The CDR3 is 14 residues long. V shed 5 bases and J shed 3 bases, with 13 bases lying between them. The CDR3 spells CASSPSRWDTEAFF. In DNA, the CDR3 is TGTGCCAGCAGCCCGAGCAGGTGGGACACTGAAGCTTTCTTT.

Here the CDR3 DNA reads TGTGCCAGCAGCTTGGGACTAGCGGGGAGCACAGATACGCAGTATTTT. It translates to CASSLGLAGSTDTQYF. This rearrangement joins TRBV4-2 to TRBJ2-3, with 13 bases that match TRBD2. The trim removed 5 bases at V and 0 bases at J, leaving 2 bases unmatched. The CDR3 has 16 amino acids. Germline CDR1 is LGHNA and CDR2 is YNFKEQ.

V is TRBV7-9 and J is TRBJ2-5; D is ambiguous. The length of the CDR3 is 14 residues. Trimming removed 4 bases at V and 5 bases at J, with 14 bases between. Looked up from germline, CDR1 is SEHNR and CDR2 is FQNEAQ (reference sequence). The CDR3 loop reads CASSSIPSGETQYF. CDR3 bases: TGTGCCAGCAGCTCTATCCCGTCTGGGGAGACCCAGTACTTC.

The gene calls are TRBV29-1 and TRBJ2-1; 10 bases are a match to TRBD1. Germline CDR1 SQVTM, CDR2 ANQGSEA. The J segment lost 3 bases and the V segment lost 6 bases, leaving 5 bases of the junction unmatched. The CDR3 is 14 residues long. The CDR3 reads CSVPGTGDYNEQFF. The CDR3 coding sequence is TGCAGCGTCCCCGGGACAGGGGACTACAATGAGCAGTTCTTC.

This clone was seen just once. The rearrangement joins TRBV2 to TRBJ2-1, with 9 bases identical to TRBD1. CDR3 length equals 14 residues. The V segment lost 11 bases and the J segment 0 bases; nucleotides outside the gene matches: 5. Germline CDR1 SNHLY, CDR2 FYNNEI. CDR3 in amino acids: CACKTGGSYNEQFF. CDR3 nucleotides: TGTGCCTGTAAGACAGGGGGCTCCTACAATGAGCAGTTCTTC.

Turning to this clone: Just one base apart from a much larger clone, this may be a read error. The chain employs TRBV5-8 and TRBJ2-3, with 11 bases lining up with TRBD1. Germline V gene sequence: CDR1 SGHTS, CDR2 YDEGEE. V lost 6 bases to trimming and J lost 4 bases; unmatched junction nucleotides: 10. The CDR3 has 16 residues. The CDR3 region has the DNA TGTGCCAGCAACTTCTCCTTGGGACAGGGGGCAGATACGCAGTATTTT. Protein sequence: CASNFSLGQGADTQYF.

The count of this clone is one. The CDR3 sequence is CASSSGTGTGGYTF. The DNA for the CDR3 is TGTGCCAGCAGTTCGGGGACAGGGACGGGAGGCTACACCTTC. The rearrangement uses TRBV28 and TRBJ1-2; 9 bases line up with TRBD1. Germline CDR1 is MDHEN and CDR2 is SYDVKM. The V gene end was trimmed by 4 bases and the J gene end by 8 bases; junction bases not matched to a gene: 8. CDR3 length equals 14 residues.

This chain uses TRBV4-2 with TRBJ2-5, with a tentative D call TRBD1 (6 bases). Germline V lookup: CDR1 LGHNA, CDR2 YNFKEQ. This CDR3 contains 15 residues. V dropped 2 bases and J dropped 5 bases, with 15 bases sitting between them. CDR3 DNA: TGTGCCAGCAGCCAACCGGGACACCGAGGGGAGACCCAGTACTTC. This codes for CASSQPGHRGETQYF.

This clone has just one count. V gene TRBV19 combines with J gene TRBJ2-1, with TRBD2 identical over 8 bases. CDR1 LNHDA and CDR2 SQIVND come from the germline V gene (reference sequence). V lost 3 bases and J lost 6; bases outside the gene matches: 10. This CDR3 is 16 amino acids long. The CDR3 sequence: CASSIGLASGLNEQFF. The CDR3 DNA sequence: TGTGCCAGTAGTATTGGGTTGGCTAGCGGGCTCAATGAGCAGTTCTTC.

This clone was counted a few times. The chain uses TRBV4-3 and TRBJ2-3; D remains ambiguous. The CDR3 totals 13 residues. In germline, CDR1 is LGHNA, CDR2 YSLEER. Trimming pared 4 bases from V and 6 bases from J, leaving 11 bases between. CDR3 loop: CASSLESTDTQYF. Written as DNA, the CDR3 is TGCGCCAGCAGCCTAGAATCTACGGATACGCAGTATTTT.

This chain joins TRBV9 and TRBJ2-3; D perhaps matches TRBD1 (7 bases). Germline CDR1 SGDLS, CDR2 YYNGEE. V lost 2 bases and J lost 2, with 15 bases in between. The CDR3 sequence is 16 residues long. This chain's CDR3 is CASSVRAGGLTDTQYF. The DNA for the CDR3 is TGTGCCAGCAGCGTGCGGGCAGGGGGACTCACAGATACGCAGTATTTT.

The chain has TRBV7-9 and TRBJ1-1, with D possibly being TRBD1 (5 bases). CDR1 is SEHNR, CDR2 FQNEAQ, per germline (reference sequence). The CDR3 loop spans 13 amino acids. Deletions cut 4 bases from V and 11 bases from J, with 17 bases between. The CDR3 sequence is CASSSAGAGGAFF. Written as DNA, the CDR3 is TGTGCCAGCAGCTCCGCCGGGGCCGGGGGGGCTTTCTTT.

This sequence joins TRBV30 and TRBJ2-5; no definite D call. The germline V gene has CDR1 GTSNPN and CDR2 SVGIG (reference sequence). V was shortened by 0 bases and J by 4 bases, with 6 bases between the two germline ends. This CDR3 comprises 12 residues. CDR3 coding DNA: TGTGCCTGGAGTGTACTGGGAGAGACCCAGTACTTC. It encodes CAWSVLGETQYF.

The count of this clone is one. The chain recombines TRBV11-2 with TRBJ2-5, with D unresolved. Trimming cost V 6 bases and J 6 bases, with 11 bases left between them. CDR3 length: 12 residues. CDR1 SGHAT and CDR2 FQNNGV come from the germline V gene. The CDR3 region is CASSMAVQTQYF. CDR3 DNA sequence: TGTGCCAGCAGTATGGCCGTGCAGACCCAGTACTTC.

The chain couples TRBV9 to TRBJ2-1; 9 nucleotides match TRBD1. Germline V gene lookup returns CDR1 SGDLS and CDR2 YYNGEE. Unmatched junction bases numbered 5, after V lost 0 bases and J lost 7 bases. The CDR3 spans 15 residues. The chain's CDR3 is CASSVGGQGGNEQFF. CDR3 DNA: TGTGCCAGCAGCGTAGGGGGACAGGGAGGGAATGAGCAGTTCTTC.

The V and J genes are TRBV9 and TRBJ2-7; D is unresolved. The CDR3 runs to 13 residues. CDR1 and CDR2 from the germline V gene are SGDLS and YYNGEE. V dropped 0 bases and J dropped 3 bases, with 7 bases sitting between them. CDR3 nucleotides: TGTGCCAGCAGCGTAGGTCTTGTCTACGAGCAGTACTTC. Amino acid sequence: CASSVGLVYEQYF.

This clone was recorded only once. The chain is built from TRBV9 and TRBJ2-7; 8 positions match TRBD2. V gave up 0 bases and J gave up 0 bases; unmatched junction bases: 2. The CDR3 covers 15 residues. The germline V gene encodes CDR1 SGDLS and CDR2 YYNGEE. This CDR3 reads CASSVGSGVSYEQYF. The DNA of the CDR3 is TGTGCCAGCAGCGTAGGTAGCGGGGTCTCCTACGAGCAGTACTTC.

The chain recombines TRBV6-5 with TRBJ1-1; a weak D match, TRBD1 (6 bases). V was trimmed by 2 bases and J by 3 bases, leaving 10 bases between them. The CDR3 length is 14 residues. Germline loops: CDR1 MNHEY, CDR2 SVGAGI. The CDR3 loop is CASSYVGGDTEAFF. CDR3 sequence (DNA): TGTGCCAGCAGTTACGTAGGGGGGGACACTGAAGCTTTCTTT.

The V gene is TRBV3-1 (or the pseudogene TRBV3-2), the J gene TRBJ1-6; no clear D. Trimming left V 3 bases short and J 6 bases short, with 6 bases between. Germline CDR1 and CDR2: LGHDT and YNNKEL (reference sequence). The CDR3 extends over 13 amino acids. CDR3 coding DNA: TGTGCCAGCAGCCAGCGAGTTAATTCACCCCTCCACTTT. Its protein is CASSQRVNSPLHF.

This rearrangement joins TRBV24-1 to TRBJ1-2; D is ambiguous. V was pared by 4 bases and J by 4 bases, with 9 bases between. Germline values: CDR1 KGHDR, CDR2 SFDVKD. The CDR3 length is 13 residues. CDR3 in amino acids: CATSDTTGYGYTF. The CDR3 DNA reads TGTGCCACCAGTGACACAACTGGCTATGGCTACACCTTC.

The chain is built from TRBV5-6 and TRBJ1-1, with D hard to call. This CDR3 has 14 residues. Germline V gene data show CDR1 as SGHDT and CDR2 as YYEEEE. V shed 2 bases and J shed 0 bases, with 8 bases lying between them. The CDR3 sequence: CASSFGTLNTEAFF. CDR3 nucleotide sequence: TGTGCCAGCAGCTTCGGCACCTTGAACACTGAAGCTTTCTTT.

This clone was recorded a few times. The gene calls are TRBV7-2 and TRBJ1-5; the match to TRBD1 covers 12 bases. The CDR3 is 15 amino acids. After removal of 3 bases from V and 6 bases from J, the junction contained 3 bases not matched to a gene. Per germline, CDR1 SGHTA and CDR2 FQGNSA. The CDR3 is CASSLWGQGAQPQHF. As DNA, the CDR3 is TGTGCCAGCAGCTTGTGGGGACAGGGGGCTCAGCCCCAGCATTTT.